The 30 T cell receptor beta chains listed next were all sequenced from one sample in a study of blood T cell repertoires in COVID-19. Repertoires were generated with immunoSEQ multiplex PCR, while TCRdb's copy carries only in-frame clones and drops some. The sample records fewer than 300,000 clones, roughly 80% being singletons. Material: peripheral blood. The receptor set was obtained from a woman in her sixties or seventies with active or convalescent COVID-19.

The chain has TRBV4-1 and TRBJ2-1; D remains unclear. Deletions cut 0 bases from V and 1 base from J, with 13 bases between. The CDR3 is 17 residues long. In germline, CDR1 is MGHRA, CDR2 YSYEKL. The CDR3 protein is CASSQDHGSRSYNEQFF. The DNA for the CDR3 is TGCGCCAGCAGCCAAGATCATGGTAGCAGATCCTACAATGAGCAGTTCTTC.

The chain joins TRBV5-1 to TRBJ2-7, with TRBD2 matching 8 bases. Germline V CDR1 and CDR2: SGHRS, YFSETQ. The V and J ends lost 4 bases and 4 bases, in that order; junction bases with no gene match: 16. There are 17 residues in the CDR3. CDR3 nucleotide sequence: TGCGCCAGCAGCGCCGCCCCCACTAGCGGCGGAAATTACGAGCAGTACTTC. Translated: CASSAAPTSGGNYEQYF.

The chain has TRBV19 and TRBJ1-5; possibly TRBD1 for D (6 bases). This CDR3 comprises 16 residues. Trimming removed 1 base from V and 6 bases from J, with 16 bases in between. Germline loops: CDR1 LNHDA, CDR2 SQIVND (reference sequence). CDR3 sequence (DNA): TGTGCCAGTAGTATAGGGGGGCCAGGGGCAGGTCAGCCCCAGCATTTT. It is translated as CASSIGGPGAGQPQHF. The whole variable domain, remainder taken from reference TRBV19 and TRBJ1-5, is DGGITQSPKYLFRKEGQNVTLSCEQNLNHDAMYWYRQDPGQGLRLIYYSQIVNDFQKGDIAEGYSVSREKKESFPLTVTSAQKNPTAFYLCASSIGGPGAGQPQHFGDGTRLSIL.

The chain is built from TRBV19 and TRBJ1-2, with D possibly matching TRBD1 (6 bases). With 5 bases removed from V and 9 bases from J, the gap between germline ends came to 13 bases. The CDR3 sequence is 12 residues long. Per germline, CDR1 LNHDA and CDR2 SQIVND (reference sequence). The CDR3 nucleotides are TGTGCCAGTAGTTCCGGGACAAGGCGCTACACCTTC. It yields the protein CASSSGTRRYTF.

The chain uses TRBV7-2 and TRBJ2-5, with 7 bases that match TRBD2. Germline CDR1 and CDR2: SGHTA and FQGNSA. The CDR3 is made up of 14 amino acids. The V and J ends lost 9 bases and 0 bases, in that order; junction bases with no gene match: 7. The CDR3 loop is CASKRDSYQETQYF. CDR3 nucleotide sequence: TGTGCCAGTAAGCGGGACTCCTACCAAGAGACCCAGTACTTC.

This clone occurred once. The chain combines TRBV19 with TRBJ1-1, with D tentatively TRBD1 (6 bases). Germline V CDR1 and CDR2: LNHDA, SQIVND (reference sequence). The V end was cut by 10 bases, the J end by 0 bases, with 12 bases between. The CDR3 consists of 13 residues. CDR3 coding DNA: TGTGCCACCGAGACAGGAATGAACACTGAAGCTTTCTTT. Its translation: CATETGMNTEAFF.

The CDR3 region has the DNA TGTGCCAGCAGCTTGGAGAGCGGGGGCGCTTGGGAAAAACTGTTTTTT. Its translation: CASSLESGGAWEKLFF. The J gene is TRBJ1-4, the V gene TRBV7-9, with TRBD1 as a possible D gene (6 bases). Between the trimmed V and J ends, which lost 3 bases and 8 bases, there was a span of 19 bases. Germline CDR1 and CDR2: SEHNR and FQNEAQ (reference sequence). The CDR3 spans 16 residues.

The genes are TRBV2 and TRBJ1-2; TRBD1 might be the D (5 bases). Germline assignment: CDR1 SNHLY and CDR2 FYNNEI. The germline V and J ends were trimmed by 5 bases and 1 base, with 11 bases remaining between them. The CDR3 is 14 amino acids. The CDR3 spells CASSQTELNYGYTF. Written as DNA, the CDR3 is TGTGCCAGCAGTCAGACAGAACTTAACTATGGCTACACCTTC. Using reference TRBV2 and TRBJ1-2 for the parts outside the CDR3, the full variable domain is EPEVTQTPSHQVTQMGQEVILRCVPISNHLYFYWYRQILGQKVEFLVSFYNNEISEKSEIFDDQFSVERPDGSNFTLKIRSTKLEDSAMYFCASSQTELNYGYTFGSGTRLTVV.

For the CDR3, the DNA is TGTGCCAGCAGCGCTTCTAGCGGGCCGCCCTACGAGCAGTACTTC. Amino acid sequence: CASSASSGPPYEQYF. The V call is TRBV5-4, the J call TRBJ2-7; 8 positions match TRBD2. In germline, CDR1 is SGHNT, CDR2 YYREEE (reference sequence). The V gene end was trimmed by 4 bases and the J gene end by 2 bases; junction bases not matched to a gene: 8. The CDR3 is 15 residues long.

The chain carries TRBV4-1 and TRBJ2-7; D might be TRBD1 (6 bases). Between the trimmed V and J ends, which lost 2 bases and 6 bases, there was a span of 17 bases. The CDR3 covers 15 residues. The germline V gene has CDR1 MGHRA and CDR2 YSYEKL. CDR3 amino acids: CASSQTPGQIPEQYF. CDR3 sequence (DNA): TGCGCCAGCAGCCAAACTCCGGGACAAATTCCCGAGCAGTACTTC.

The chain uses TRBV5-1 and TRBJ1-2; a weak D match, TRBD1 (6 bases). The V gene's germline CDR1 is SGHRS and CDR2 YFSETQ. The CDR3 covers 13 residues. Trimming cost V 4 bases and J 8 bases, with 15 bases left between them. The CDR3 DNA reads as TGCGCCAGCAGCAAAGGACAGTTAGCGGGCTACACCTTC. It translates to CASSKGQLAGYTF.

V gene TRBV29-1 combines with J gene TRBJ2-3; 14 bases are a match to TRBD2. The length of the CDR3 is 15 residues. Per germline, CDR1 SQVTM and CDR2 ANQGSEA. V shed 7 bases and J 6 bases; nucleotides not matched to a gene: 9. CDR3 nucleotides: TGCAGCGCTCGACTAGCGGGAGGGAATTTGGATACGCAGTATTTT. It specifies CSARLAGGNLDTQYF.

The chain couples TRBV6-6 to TRBJ2-7; D possibly corresponds to TRBD2 (6 bases). The CDR3 is made up of 13 amino acids. Germline V gene lookup returns CDR1 MNHNY and CDR2 SVGAGI (reference sequence). Deletions cut 7 bases from V and 2 bases from J, with 12 bases between. CDR3 in DNA: TGTGCCAGCAACGGGGGTAGCACCTACGAGCAGTACTTC. Residues: CASNGGSTYEQYF.

The chain couples TRBV5-4 to TRBJ1-1; D is uncertain. V dropped 0 bases and J dropped 4 bases, with 13 bases sitting between them. CDR1 is SGHNT, CDR2 YYREEE, per germline (reference sequence). This CDR3 has 15 residues. The CDR3 is CASSLGGFRSTEAFF. CDR3 DNA sequence: TGTGCCAGCAGCTTGGGAGGATTTCGTAGCACTGAAGCTTTCTTT.

The chain is built from TRBV5-1 and TRBJ2-1; 12 nucleotides line up with TRBD2. Losses at the gene ends were 4 bases for V and 3 bases for J; bases not matched to a gene: 5. The CDR3 covers 16 residues. Germline loops: CDR1 SGHRS, CDR2 YFSETQ. In DNA, the CDR3 is TGCGCCAGCAGCACGTCTAGCGGGAGGGACTACAATGAGCAGTTCTTC. Residues: CASSTSSGRDYNEQFF.

The CDR3: CASSLGGTGSDTQYF. The CDR3 DNA reads as TGTGCCAGCAGCCTGGGCGGGACAGGGTCCGATACGCAGTATTTT. This chain links TRBV5-4 with TRBJ2-3, with 9 bases that match TRBD1. The CDR3 is 15 residues long. J was trimmed by 6 bases and V by 4 bases; bases with no gene match: 9. Germline assignment: CDR1 SGHNT and CDR2 YYREEE (reference sequence).

The count of this clone is one. This CDR3 reads CASSARRHNEQFF. CDR3 sequence (DNA): TGTGCCAGCAGCGCCCGGAGACACAATGAGCAGTTCTTC. This chain links TRBV7-8 with TRBJ2-1; the D is unclear. The CDR3 is 13 amino acids. Trimming shortened V by 5 bases and J by 5 bases, and 10 bases separated the two germline ends. Germline V lookup: CDR1 SGHVS, CDR2 FQNEAQ.

The sample holds a few counts of this clone. This chain connects TRBV7-3 to TRBJ1-3; D perhaps matches TRBD1 (5 bases). This CDR3 region has 13 residues. V shed 5 bases and J shed 3 bases, with 8 bases lying between them. The germline CDR1 and CDR2 sequences are SGHTA and FQGTGA. The CDR3 protein is CASSPQGGNTIYF. The CDR3 coding sequence is TGTGCCAGCAGCCCGCAGGGTGGAAACACCATATATTTT.

This clone was observed a single time. The chain links TRBV7-8 to TRBJ1-2, with D unclear. The germline V gene encodes CDR1 SGHVS and CDR2 FQNEAQ. Trimming took off 1 base at V and 8 bases at J, with 17 bases between the two ends. This CDR3 spans 15 amino acids. CDR3 protein: CASSLVGREVQGYTF. CDR3 nucleotides: TGTGCCAGCAGCTTAGTCGGACGGGAAGTTCAGGGCTACACCTTC.

This clone was observed a single time. V usage is TRBV2 and J usage is TRBJ2-4; 7 nucleotides match TRBD1. CDR1 SNHLY and CDR2 FYNNEI come from the germline V gene. The CDR3 runs to 13 residues. Trimming cost V 4 bases and J 6 bases; bases outside gene matches: 3. The DNA of the CDR3 is TGTGCCAGCAGTGGACAGGGCGGAAACATTCAGTACTTC. Translating gives CASSGQGGNIQYF.

Here the CDR3 DNA reads TGTGCCAGCAGTTCGGACAGGTGGGATACGCAGTATTTT. Translated: CASSSDRWDTQYF. The chain joins TRBV5-5 to TRBJ2-3; 7 bases align to TRBD1. Looked up from germline, CDR1 is SGHKS and CDR2 is YYEKEE (reference sequence). The CDR3 spans 13 residues. V lost 5 bases to trimming and J lost 6 bases; unmatched junction nucleotides: 6.

The chain links TRBV15 to TRBJ2-1; TRBD2 agrees at 15 bases. V lost 1 base and J lost 6; bases outside the gene matches: 4. This CDR3 is 17 amino acids long. Germline-derived CDR1 and CDR2 are LNHNV and YYDKDF (reference sequence). This CDR3 reads CATSRAGTSGRSNEQFF. CDR3 DNA: TGTGCCACCAGCAGAGCCGGGACTAGCGGGAGGTCCAATGAGCAGTTCTTC.

The V call is TRBV6-5, the J call TRBJ1-5, with no clear D. V lost 5 bases, J lost 3 bases, and 11 bases lay in between. This CDR3 region has 14 residues. CDR1 MNHEY and CDR2 SVGAGI come from the germline V gene. The CDR3 reads CASSPGFLNQPQHF. As DNA, the CDR3 is TGTGCCAGCAGTCCGGGTTTTCTCAATCAGCCCCAGCATTTT.

In its sample, this clone was seen a few times. Other nucleotide sequences from this sample produce the same CDR3. V is TRBV7-2 and J is TRBJ2-3; 7 nucleotides align to TRBD2. The CDR3 is made up of 15 amino acids. Germline-derived CDR1 and CDR2 are SGHTA and FQGNSA. J gave up 0 bases and V 3 bases, and 3 bases lay outside the gene matches. CDR3 amino acids: CASSFGGGSTDTQYF. CDR3 coding DNA: TGTGCCAGCAGCTTTGGGGGGGGAAGCACAGATACGCAGTATTTT.

The rearrangement joins TRBV7-2 to TRBJ1-2; 7 bases line up with TRBD1. CDR3 length: 15 residues. CDR1 and CDR2 (germline): SGHTA, FQGNSA. The ends lost 5 bases at V and 4 bases at J; junction bases unmatched: 10. The CDR3 sequence: CASSAPGTDIYGYTF. Written as DNA, the CDR3 is TGTGCCAGCAGCGCTCCCGGGACAGACATCTATGGCTACACCTTC. Looking up the rest from reference TRBV7-2 and TRBJ1-2 gives the full variable domain: GAGVSQSPSNKVTEKGKDVELRCDPISGHTALYWYRQSLGQGLEFLIYFQGNSAPDKSGLPSDRFSAERTGGSVSTLTIQRTQQEDSAVYLCASSAPGTDIYGYTFGSGTRLTVV.

The chain recombines TRBV7-9 with TRBJ2-1; the D gene is possibly TRBD1 (6 bases). Trimming removed 5 bases at V and 2 bases at J, with 13 bases between. Germline CDR1 and CDR2: SEHNR and FQNEAQ (reference sequence). This CDR3 is 15 amino acids long. CDR3 sequence reads: CASSLDSGAYNEQFF. Here the CDR3 DNA reads TGTGCCAGCAGCCTGGACAGCGGTGCCTACAATGAGCAGTTCTTC. The full variable domain, its missing parts supplied by reference TRBV7-9 and TRBJ2-1, is DTGVSQNPRHKITKRGQNVTFRCDPISEHNRLYWYRQTLGQGPEFLTYFQNEAQLEKSRLLSDRFSAERPKGSFSTLEIQRTEQGDSAMYLCASSLDSGAYNEQFFGPGTRLTVL.

The J gene is TRBJ1-2, the V gene TRBV7-3; maybe TRBD1 (6 bases). This CDR3 is 14 amino acids long. Between the trimmed V and J ends, which lost 3 bases and 7 bases, there was a span of 15 bases. Germline-derived CDR1 and CDR2 are SGHTA and FQGTGA. Here the CDR3 DNA reads TGTGCCAGCAGCTTGCTAGTACAGGGTGGTGGCTACACCTTC. This translates into CASSLLVQGGGYTF.

The V call is TRBV12-3 or TRBV12-4, the J call TRBJ1-3, with TRBD1 as a possible D gene (6 bases). There are 13 residues in the CDR3. Trimming took off 8 bases at V and 7 bases at J, with 15 bases between the two ends. The CDR3, as DNA: TGTGCCAGCGGAGTGTACAGGGAGAACACCATATATTTT. As protein: CASGVYRENTIYF.

This chain uses TRBV4-2 with TRBJ1-1, with D possibly TRBD1 on 5 matching bases. V lost 0 bases to trimming and J lost 1 base, with 12 bases between them. The CDR3 covers 16 residues. Germline CDR1 reads LGHNA; CDR2 reads YNFKEQ. CDR3 nucleotides: TGTGCCAGCAGCCAAGATATCAGGGCCTCGAACACTGAAGCTTTCTTT. This translates into CASSQDIRASNTEAFF.

The chain carries TRBV20-1 and TRBJ2-7; D possibly corresponds to TRBD2 (5 bases). CDR3 length equals 12 residues. V was pared by 5 bases and J by 7 bases, with 15 bases between. Germline assignment: CDR1 DFQATT and CDR2 SNEGSKA (reference sequence). CDR3 loop: CSAGGVTGEQYF. The CDR3 region has the DNA TGCAGTGCTGGTGGGGTCACGGGGGAGCAGTACTTC.